These 18 T cell receptor beta chains came from one sample sequenced in a study of tumor and adjacent non-tumor tissue in lung cancer. No cell sorting was done before RNA was extracted from the tissue. Distant lung tissue was collected more than 3 cm away from the tumor edge. The library came from three nested PCR rounds adapted from ARM-PCR protocols. Each CDR3 protein gets one entry after TCRdb re-called the multiplex PCR reads with MiXCR. The sample records 100,000 or so distinct CDR3 sequences, 80% being singletons. Material for sequencing was distant non-tumor lung tissue. The receptors were sampled from a man aged 55-75 years with small cell lung cancer.

In regard to this clonotype: The CDR3 ends on some other residue instead of the conserved phenylalanine or tryptophan, so this is likely a read error. The chain combines TRBV11-1 with TRBJ2-1; 9 nucleotides line up with TRBD2. Germline CDR1 reads SGHAT; CDR2 reads FQDESV (reference sequence). The CDR3 spans 18 residues. The V segment lost 4 bases and the J segment 7 bases; nucleotides outside the gene matches: 17. The CDR3 sequence: CASSSESRTSESRNEQFL. CDR3 nucleotides: TGTGCCAGCAGCTCAGAATCGAGGACTAGCGAGAGTCGTAATGAGCAGTTCCTC.

The count of this clonotype is one. The chain uses TRBV4-2 and TRBJ1-6; D unclear. The CDR3 runs 16 residues. The V end was cut by 5 bases, the J end by 7 bases, with 18 bases between. Germline-derived CDR1 and CDR2 are LGHNA and YNFKEQ. CDR3 protein: CASSRVLMGVNSPLHF. The CDR3 DNA reads as TGTGCCAGCAGCAGAGTCCTGATGGGTGTCAATTCACCCCTCCACTTT.

A few counts support this clonotype. Compared with germline, one end of the junction differs, possibly owing to a read error. The chain employs TRBV6-5 and TRBJ2-1, with 11 bases fitting TRBD2. The germline V gene has CDR1 MNHEY and CDR2 SVGAGI. The CDR3 is 17 residues long. The chain's CDR3 is CASSYSVWGLADNEQFF. CDR3 sequence (DNA): TGTGCTAGCAGTTACTCGGTTTGGGGACTAGCGGACAATGAGCAGTTCTTC.

As to this clonotype: The junction shows a germline mismatch at one end, possibly a read error. The V and J genes are TRBV12-3 or TRBV12-4 and TRBJ1-2, with 7 bases lining up with TRBD1. This CDR3 spans 16 amino acids. CDR3 loop: CASRERGGPALYSYTF. Here the CDR3 DNA reads TGTGCCAGCAGGGAAAGAGGGGGCCCAGCCCTCTATAGCTACACTTTC.

Comment on this clonotype: The CDR3 end shows no conserved phenylalanine or tryptophan, and so a read error is likely. This chain joins TRBV5-1 and TRBJ2-5, with 8 bases that match TRBD1. The trim removed 2 bases at V and 5 bases at J, leaving 5 bases unmatched. Per the germline V gene, CDR1 is SGHRS and CDR2 is YFSETQ. The CDR3 is made up of 14 amino acids. Written as DNA, the CDR3 is TGCGCCAGCAGCTTCACAGGGGACAGGGAGACCCAGTACTTG. Protein sequence: CASSFTGDRETQYL.

Many counts were recorded for this clonotype. The rearrangement uses TRBV10-3 and TRBJ2-3; 8 nucleotides agree with TRBD2. This CDR3 spans 15 amino acids. From germline, CDR1 is ENHRY and CDR2 SYGVKD. The V segment lost 6 bases and the J segment 0 bases; nucleotides outside the gene matches: 5. The CDR3 protein is CAISSASGSTDTQYF. DNA for the CDR3: TGTGCCATCAGCTCGGCTAGCGGGAGCACAGATACGCAGTATTTT.

A word on this clonotype: A much larger clone differs by one base, so this may be a read error. V and J are TRBV6-1 and TRBJ2-7; 7 nucleotides line up with TRBD2. There are 17 residues in the CDR3. CDR1 and CDR2 from the germline V gene are MNHNS and SASEGT. The CDR3 reads CASSASQLAPSSYEHYF. CDR3 DNA sequence: TGTGCCAGCAGCGCGAGCCAACTAGCGCCGAGCTCCTACGAGCACTACTTC.

DNA for the CDR3: TGTGCCAGCAGCCAAGACCGAGGCACATGGGGGGAGACCCAGTACTTC. Translating gives CASSQDRGTWGETQYF. The rearrangement uses TRBV14 and TRBJ2-5, with D perhaps given as TRBD1 or TRBD2 (5 bases each). CDR3 size: 16 residues. The V and J ends lost 0 bases and 5 bases respectively, with 16 bases between them. CDR1 and CDR2 (germline): SGHDN, FVKESK.

On this clonotype: Lacking the conserved final phenylalanine or tryptophan, this CDR3 likely reflects a read error. Here the CDR3 reads CASSLMWVDMQYC. DNA of the CDR3: TGTGCCAGCAGCCTAATGTGGGTAGATATGCAGTATTGT. The rearrangement links TRBV11-2 to TRBJ2-3; no clear D. CDR1 is SGHAT and CDR2 is FQNNGV in the germline V gene. The CDR3 is 13 residues long.

The chain couples TRBV6-5 to TRBJ2-3; 12 bases are shared with TRBD2. Per germline, CDR1 MNHEY and CDR2 SVGAGI. Trimming cost V 6 bases and J 7 bases; bases outside gene matches: 8. CDR3 length: 15 amino acids. CDR3 residues: CASSLLAGGPNTQYF. CDR3 nucleotide sequence: TGTGCCAGCAGCCTTCTAGCGGGGGGGCCAAATACGCAGTATTTT.

This clonotype was detected a few times. An end of the junction differs from the germline gene, which may be a read error. The chain has TRBV6-2 or TRBV6-3 and TRBJ2-4, with TRBD1 as a possible D gene (5 bases). CDR3 length: 17 residues. CDR1 is MNHEY and CDR2 is SVGEGT in the germline V gene. CDR3 residues: CASSYSLKDRPSDIQYF. As DNA, the CDR3 is TGTGCCAGCAGTTACAGCTTGAAGGATCGTCCCTCGGACATCCAGTACTTC.

This clonotype was found many times. This chain uses TRBV14 with TRBJ2-5, with D uncertain. Per the germline V gene, CDR1 is SGHDN and CDR2 is FVKESK. V was cut by 2 bases and J by 5 bases, with 12 bases left in between. CDR3 length: 14 amino acids. The CDR3 DNA sequence: TGTGCCAGCAGCCAATCGGTTGTGTGGGAGACCCAGTACTTC. Amino acids: CASSQSVVWETQYF.

Of note for this clonotype: A junction end diverges from the germline sequence, so it may reflect a read error. In nucleotides, the CDR3 is TGCAGCCTTGCAACGGGAATGGCAGATACGCGGTATTTT. Protein: CSLATGMADTRYF. The rearrangement joins TRBV29-1 to TRBJ2-3; tentative D call: TRBD2 (5 bases). The germline gives CDR1 SQVTM, CDR2 ANQGSEA. The CDR3 contains 13 residues.

V gene TRBV10-3 combines with J gene TRBJ1-1; D is ambiguous. Per germline, CDR1 ENHRY and CDR2 SYGVKD. This CDR3 has 14 amino acids. Trimming pared 7 bases from V and 0 bases from J, leaving 12 bases between. CDR3 sequence reads: CAITRGTLNTEAFF. The CDR3 DNA reads TGTGCCATCACCCGGGGTACATTGAACACTGAAGCTTTCTTT.

Of note for this clonotype: Germline is not matched at one junction end, which may reflect a read error. The chain recombines TRBV6-2 or TRBV6-3 with TRBJ2-7; 8 nucleotides align to TRBD2. The CDR3 loop spans 14 amino acids. Germline-derived CDR1 and CDR2 are MNHEY and SVGEGT. Here the CDR3 reads CASKVAGPPMEQYF. In DNA, the CDR3 is TGTGCCAGCAAGGTAGCGGGACCCCCTATGGAGCAATACTTC.

Remarks on this clonotype: Just one base apart from a much larger clone, this may be a read error. The gene calls are TRBV28 and TRBJ2-1; D perhaps matches TRBD1 (5 bases). Trimming cost V 6 bases and J 3 bases, with 18 bases left between them. Per germline, CDR1 MDHEN and CDR2 SYDVKM. The CDR3 is made up of 16 amino acids. The CDR3 sequence is CASSPNAKTGYNEQFF. CDR3 nucleotides: TGTGCCAGCAGCCCCAATGCGAAAACAGGCTACAATGAGCAGTTCTTC.

V and J are TRBV20-1 and TRBJ2-7; no clear D gene. The V and J ends lost 0 bases and 4 bases respectively, with 22 bases between them. Germline-derived CDR1 and CDR2 are DFQATT and SNEGSKA (reference sequence). The CDR3 is 17 amino acids. Written as DNA, the CDR3 is TGCAGTGCTAGAGATGGCCCGGCTAGTGGGATAGGGTACGAGCAGTACTTC. Its protein product is CSARDGPASGIGYEQYF.

This sequence joins TRBV20-1 and TRBJ1-1; 7 bases match TRBD1. Germline lookup yields CDR1 DFQATT and CDR2 SNEGSKA (reference sequence). This CDR3 spans 14 amino acids. DNA for the CDR3: TGCAATGCAGGTGTGACAGGGAAGGCCACTGAAGCTTTCTTT. Translation: CNAGVTGKATEAFF.